The sequence of this TCR beta chain was determined in a study of OX40 agonist ivuxolimab in advanced cancers. Study results and limitations: It was not determined which antigens were specifically recognized by the peripheral T cells that had undergone clonal expansion.

The table came from immunoSEQ multiplex PCR; TCRdb's copy has only in-frame clones and leaves some out. There are 45,000 to 65,000 clones in the sample; about 89% occur only once, and around 1.8% lies in the top ten. In germline, CDR1 is SGHRS, CDR2 YFSETQ. This CDR3 has 13 amino acids. Trimming removed 0 bases at V and 4 bases at J, with 7 bases between. As regards this clone: The antigen remains unidentified.

The genes are TRBV5-1 and TRBJ1-1, with no clear D. The sample was CD4+ or CD8+ T cells sorted from blood, taken in a trial of the OX40 agonist ivuxolimab. The source of this sequence is an adult with an advanced solid tumor such as melanoma, head and neck, liver or kidney cancer. The chain's CDR3 is CASSLVDGTEAFF. The DNA of the CDR3 is TGCGCCAGCAGCTTGGTGGACGGCACTGAAGCTTTCTTT.